This TCR beta chain is from a study of blood T cells in healthy people across ages (dated by TCRdb to 2014 to 2015). Context from the whole study: Template switching captured roughly one uniquely barcoded TCR beta cDNA molecule per two T cells in model experiments. Using deep sequencing normalized with unique cDNA molecular identifiers, the study measured how TCR beta repertoire diversity changes with age. Four age groups were formed from the donors: young (average about 15 years), middle-aged (roughly 38), aged (62) and long-lived (around 82). To avoid experimental bias, donors of different ages were spread randomly across the sequencing lanes. Two additional independent replicas of 1 million unique cDNA reads from the same blood draw were analyzed for two donors (one aged 18 to 30 and one aged 80 or older). Study-wide findings and limitations: Total diversity estimates from one million sequenced T cells were considered lower bounds and underestimates. Compared with the aged group, the long-lived group had more naive CD4+ T cells, fewer expanded clones and increased TCR diversity, suggesting age selection. Donor CMV infection status was unknown, potentially confounding age-related changes in expanded clonotypes. A strong correlation was found between observed TCR beta diversity and the percentage of naive T cells measured by flow cytometry. Bulk unsorted PBMC profiling prevented conclusive comparison of naive and antigen-experienced compartments. Observed TCR beta diversity per million T cells fell roughly linearly with age, and a significant reduction was already apparent by age around 44.

Library creation used 5' RACE. The instrument given in TCRdb is Illumina HiSeq 2500. The second PCR ran for roughly 7 to 12 cycles and used a J-beta primer mix along with a sample-barcoded 5' primer. Each TCR beta cDNA molecule received a unique molecular identifier from a template-switch 5' adaptor carrying 12 random nucleotides. Each sample yielded at least 2.5 million CDR3-containing paired-end reads. First-strand cDNA was synthesized from all RNA with the Mint cDNA synthesis kit, primed by a TRBC-specific oligonucleotide. All cDNA was treated with uracil-DNA glycosylase and then went through a first 18-cycle PCR with the universal primers M1SS and BC2_uni_R. On the authors' methods: For normalization, 1 million high-quality reads, each with a distinct molecular identifier, were randomly selected from each sample. Instead of being binned into consensus sequences, reads with shared molecular identifiers were discarded. CDR3 identification, clonotype clustering and error correction used MiTCR with a Q25 quality threshold and the strictest error-elimination algorithm. A nonparametric unseen species model using Euler transformation provided a lower-bound estimate of total TCR beta diversity. The public sequencing data were trimmed at Q25 with fastp and processed into clonotypes with MiXCR by TCRdb, which kept only in-frame beta chains. When rows share a CDR3 protein, they turn into one entry using the most common DNA and genes. TCRdb, not the original authors, processed these V and J calls. The sample profile shows around 1,600,000 distinct CDR3 sequences; about 45% of them were found once. Of the sample, 4% is held by the ten largest clones.

The 40 or so donors, aged about 6 to 95 years, were systemically healthy Caucasian individuals from Russia. Each donor gave approximately 10 milliliters of peripheral blood, collected into EDTA-treated Vacutainer tubes. PBMCs were isolated by Ficoll-Paque density-gradient centrifugation, with at least 6.5 million obtained per sample. Total RNA, at least 5 micrograms per sample, was extracted from PBMCs with Trizol reagent. For every donor, flow cytometry on a PBMC aliquot measured the percentage of naive CD45RAhigh/CD27high T cells. Ten or more counts support this clonotype. Its antigen has not been determined. Base qualities are missing; no much larger clone stands one base away. The sequencing sample was made of blood. This sequence originates from a woman under 30 in good health.

The CDR3 region reads CASSLVPTSGTYEQYF. The nucleotides are TGTGCCAGCAGCTTAGTTCCGACTAGCGGGACTTACGAGCAGTACTTC. The rearrangement combines TRBV7-2 with TRBJ2-7; 11 bases in between match TRBD2. The germline V gene specifies SGHTA as CDR1 and FQGNSA as CDR2. Its CDR3 holds 16 amino acids, cysteine through phenylalanine. Left in the record is the CDR3 DNA by itself, 48 bases read in frame from the first base. Germline trimming: 1 base from V, 4 bases from J; junction bases outside gene matches: 6.